This paragraph reports one TCR beta chain. Its matching antigen is unknown. The V gene lost 5 bases and the J gene lost 8 bases, with 18 bases spanning the gap. Per germline, CDR1 SGHVS and CDR2 FQNEAQ. The CDR3 is 14 amino acids. The PCR employed 60 Vbeta primers together with 13 Jbeta primers. Repertoires were generated with immunoSEQ multiplex PCR, while TCRdb's copy carries only in-frame clones and drops some. The sample contains around 130,000 clones, approximately 82% of which appear only once. The sample comes from a study of cytomegalovirus exposure and HLA in healthy donors. Study findings and constraints: The authors later linked a missense DCLRE1C variant to TCR beta V- and J-gene trimming.

The sequenced material came from PBMCs. The chain has TRBV7-8 and TRBJ1-2; perhaps TRBD1 as D (6 bases). This receptor was taken from a boy aged 2 to 10 in good health and CMV-seronegative. This CDR3 reads CASSAAGGGGGYTF. The CDR3, as DNA: TGTGCCAGCAGCGCCGCCGGGGGGGGCGGCGGCTACACCTTC.